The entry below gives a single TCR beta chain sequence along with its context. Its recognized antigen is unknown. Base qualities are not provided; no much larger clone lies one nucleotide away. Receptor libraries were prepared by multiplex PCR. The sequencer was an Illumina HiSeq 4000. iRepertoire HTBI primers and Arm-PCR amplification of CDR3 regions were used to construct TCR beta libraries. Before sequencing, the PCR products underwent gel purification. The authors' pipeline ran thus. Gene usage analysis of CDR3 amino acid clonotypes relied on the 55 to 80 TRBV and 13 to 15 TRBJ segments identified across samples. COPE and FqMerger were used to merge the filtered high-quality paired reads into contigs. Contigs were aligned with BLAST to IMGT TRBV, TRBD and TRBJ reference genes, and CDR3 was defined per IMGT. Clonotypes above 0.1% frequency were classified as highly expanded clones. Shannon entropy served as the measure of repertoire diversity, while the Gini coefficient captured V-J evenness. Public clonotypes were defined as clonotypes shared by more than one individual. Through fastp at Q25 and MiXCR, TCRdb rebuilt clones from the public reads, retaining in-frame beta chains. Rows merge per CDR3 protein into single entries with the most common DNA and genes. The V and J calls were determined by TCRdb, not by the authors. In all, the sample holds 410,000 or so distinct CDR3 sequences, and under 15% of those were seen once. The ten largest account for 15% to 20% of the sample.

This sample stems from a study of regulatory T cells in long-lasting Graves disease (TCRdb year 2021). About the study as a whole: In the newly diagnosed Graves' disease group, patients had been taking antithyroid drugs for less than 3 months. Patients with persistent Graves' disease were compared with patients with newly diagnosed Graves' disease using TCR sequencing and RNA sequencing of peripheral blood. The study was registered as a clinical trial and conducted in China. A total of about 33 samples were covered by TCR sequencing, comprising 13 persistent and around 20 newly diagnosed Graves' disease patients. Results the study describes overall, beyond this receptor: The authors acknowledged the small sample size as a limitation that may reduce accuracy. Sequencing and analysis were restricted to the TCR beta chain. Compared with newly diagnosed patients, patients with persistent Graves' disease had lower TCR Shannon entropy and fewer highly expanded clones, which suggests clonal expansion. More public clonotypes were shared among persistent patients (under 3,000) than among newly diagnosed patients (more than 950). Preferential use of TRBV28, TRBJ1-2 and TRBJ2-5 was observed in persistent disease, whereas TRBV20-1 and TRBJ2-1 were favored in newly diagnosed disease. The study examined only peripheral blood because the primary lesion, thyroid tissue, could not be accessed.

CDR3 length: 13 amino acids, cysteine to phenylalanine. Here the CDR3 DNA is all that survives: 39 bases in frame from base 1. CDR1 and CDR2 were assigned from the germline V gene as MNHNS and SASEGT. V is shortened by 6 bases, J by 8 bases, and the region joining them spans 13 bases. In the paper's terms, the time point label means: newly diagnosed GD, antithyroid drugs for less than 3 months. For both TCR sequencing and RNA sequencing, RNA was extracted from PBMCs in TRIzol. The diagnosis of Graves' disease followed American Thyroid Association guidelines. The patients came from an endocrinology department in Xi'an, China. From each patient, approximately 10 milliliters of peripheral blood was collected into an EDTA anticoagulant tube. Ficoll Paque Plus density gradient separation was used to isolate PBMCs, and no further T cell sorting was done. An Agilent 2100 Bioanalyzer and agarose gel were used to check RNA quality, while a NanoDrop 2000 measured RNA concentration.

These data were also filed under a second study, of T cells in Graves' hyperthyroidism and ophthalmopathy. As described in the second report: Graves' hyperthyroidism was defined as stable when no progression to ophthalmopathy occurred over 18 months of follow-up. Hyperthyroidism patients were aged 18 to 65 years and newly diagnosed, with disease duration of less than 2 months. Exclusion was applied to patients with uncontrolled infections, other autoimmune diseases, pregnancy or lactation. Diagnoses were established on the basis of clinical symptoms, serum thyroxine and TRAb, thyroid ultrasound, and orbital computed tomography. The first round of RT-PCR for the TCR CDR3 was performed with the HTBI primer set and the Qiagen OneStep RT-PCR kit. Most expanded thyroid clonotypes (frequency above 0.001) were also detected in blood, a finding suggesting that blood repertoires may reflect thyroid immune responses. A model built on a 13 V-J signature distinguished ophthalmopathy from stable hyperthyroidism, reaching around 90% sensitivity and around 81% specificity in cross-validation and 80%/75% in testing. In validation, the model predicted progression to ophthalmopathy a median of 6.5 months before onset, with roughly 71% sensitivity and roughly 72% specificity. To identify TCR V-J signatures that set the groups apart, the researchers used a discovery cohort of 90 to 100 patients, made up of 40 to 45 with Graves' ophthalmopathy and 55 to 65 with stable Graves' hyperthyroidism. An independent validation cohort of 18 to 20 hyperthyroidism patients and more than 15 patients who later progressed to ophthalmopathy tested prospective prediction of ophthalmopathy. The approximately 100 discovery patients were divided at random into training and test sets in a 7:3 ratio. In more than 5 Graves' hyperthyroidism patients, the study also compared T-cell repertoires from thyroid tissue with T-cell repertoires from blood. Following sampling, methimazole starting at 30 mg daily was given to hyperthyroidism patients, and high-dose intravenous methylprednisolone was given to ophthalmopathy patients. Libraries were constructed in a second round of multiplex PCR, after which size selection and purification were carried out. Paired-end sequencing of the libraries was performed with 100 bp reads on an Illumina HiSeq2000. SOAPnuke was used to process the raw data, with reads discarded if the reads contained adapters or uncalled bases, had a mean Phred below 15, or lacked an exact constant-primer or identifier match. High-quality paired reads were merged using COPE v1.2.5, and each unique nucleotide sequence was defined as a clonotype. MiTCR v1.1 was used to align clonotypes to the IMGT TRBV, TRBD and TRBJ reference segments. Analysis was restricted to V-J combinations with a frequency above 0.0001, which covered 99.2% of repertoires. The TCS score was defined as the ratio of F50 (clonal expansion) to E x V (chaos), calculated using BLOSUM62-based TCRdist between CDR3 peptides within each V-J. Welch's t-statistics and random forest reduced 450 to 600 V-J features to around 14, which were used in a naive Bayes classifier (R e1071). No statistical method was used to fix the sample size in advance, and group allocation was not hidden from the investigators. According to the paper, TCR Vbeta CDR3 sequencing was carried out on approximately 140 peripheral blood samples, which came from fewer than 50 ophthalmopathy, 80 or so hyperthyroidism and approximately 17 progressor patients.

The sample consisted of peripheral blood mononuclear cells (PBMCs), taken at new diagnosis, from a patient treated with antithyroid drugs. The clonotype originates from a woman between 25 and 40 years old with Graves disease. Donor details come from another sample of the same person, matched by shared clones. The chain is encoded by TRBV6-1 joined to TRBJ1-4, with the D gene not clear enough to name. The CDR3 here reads CASRGSSREKLFF. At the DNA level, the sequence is TGTGCCAGCAGGGGGAGTAGTAGGGAAAAACTGTTTTTT.